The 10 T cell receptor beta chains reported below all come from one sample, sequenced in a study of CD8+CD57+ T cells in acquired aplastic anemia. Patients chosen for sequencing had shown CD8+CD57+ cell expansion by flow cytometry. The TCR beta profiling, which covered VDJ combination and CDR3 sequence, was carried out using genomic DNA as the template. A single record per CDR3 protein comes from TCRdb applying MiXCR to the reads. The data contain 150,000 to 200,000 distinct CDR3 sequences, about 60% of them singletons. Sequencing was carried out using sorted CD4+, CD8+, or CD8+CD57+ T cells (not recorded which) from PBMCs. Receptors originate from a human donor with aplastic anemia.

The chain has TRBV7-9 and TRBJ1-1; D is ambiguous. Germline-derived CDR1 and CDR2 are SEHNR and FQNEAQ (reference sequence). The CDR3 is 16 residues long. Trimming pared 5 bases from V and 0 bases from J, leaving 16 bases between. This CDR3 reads CASSQIPVRLNTEAFF. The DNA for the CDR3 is TGTGCCAGCAGCCAAATACCAGTCAGACTGAACACTGAAGCTTTCTTT.

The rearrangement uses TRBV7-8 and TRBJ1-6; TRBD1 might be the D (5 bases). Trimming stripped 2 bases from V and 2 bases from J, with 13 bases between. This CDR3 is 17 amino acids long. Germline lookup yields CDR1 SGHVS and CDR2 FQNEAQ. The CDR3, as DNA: TGTGCCAGCAGCTTAAGGACACGGCAGACCTATAATTCACCCCTCCACTTT. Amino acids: CASSLRTRQTYNSPLHF.

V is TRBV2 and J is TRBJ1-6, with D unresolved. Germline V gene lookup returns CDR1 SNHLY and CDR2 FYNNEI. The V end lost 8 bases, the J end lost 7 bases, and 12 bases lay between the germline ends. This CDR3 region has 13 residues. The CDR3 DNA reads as TGTGCCAGCGTCTATGGTGCGAATTCACCCCTCCACTTT. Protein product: CASVYGANSPLHF.

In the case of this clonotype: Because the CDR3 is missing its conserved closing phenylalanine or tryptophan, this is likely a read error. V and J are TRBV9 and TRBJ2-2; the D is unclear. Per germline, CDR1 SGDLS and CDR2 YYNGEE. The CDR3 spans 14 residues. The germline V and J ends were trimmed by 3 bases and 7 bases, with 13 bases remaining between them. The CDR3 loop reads CASSGQEGIGELFL. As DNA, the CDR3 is TGTGCCAGCAGCGGCCAGGAAGGGATCGGGGAGCTGTTTCTT.

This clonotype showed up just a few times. CDR3 sequence reads: CSARGPGYTF. DNA of the CDR3: TGCAGTGCCCGGGGGCCAGGCTACACCTTC. The rearrangement joins TRBV20-1 to TRBJ1-2, with TRBD1 as a possible D gene (6 bases). In germline, CDR1 is DFQATT, CDR2 SNEGSKA (reference sequence). With 6 bases removed from V and 8 bases from J, the gap between germline ends came to 10 bases. This CDR3 is 10 amino acids long.

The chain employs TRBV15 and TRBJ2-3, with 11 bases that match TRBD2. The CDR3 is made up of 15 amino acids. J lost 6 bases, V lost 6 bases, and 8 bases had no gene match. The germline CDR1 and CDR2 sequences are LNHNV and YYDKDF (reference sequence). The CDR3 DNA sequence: TGTGCCACCAGGTTAGCGGGGGGGGGCGGCGATACGCAGTATTTT. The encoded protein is CATRLAGGGGDTQYF.

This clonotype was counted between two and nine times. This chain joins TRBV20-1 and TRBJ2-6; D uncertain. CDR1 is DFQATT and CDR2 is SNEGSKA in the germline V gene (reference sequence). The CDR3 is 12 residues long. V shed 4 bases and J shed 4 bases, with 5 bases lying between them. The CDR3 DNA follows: TGCAGTGCTAAAGTCGGGGCCAACGTCCTGACTTTC. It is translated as CSAKVGANVLTF.

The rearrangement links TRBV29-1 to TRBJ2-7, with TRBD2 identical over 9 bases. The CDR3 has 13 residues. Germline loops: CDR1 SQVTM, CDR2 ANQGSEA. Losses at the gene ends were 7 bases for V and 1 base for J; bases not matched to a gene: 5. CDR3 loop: CSALSGSSYEQYF. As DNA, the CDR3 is TGCAGCGCCCTTAGCGGGAGTTCCTACGAGCAGTACTTC.

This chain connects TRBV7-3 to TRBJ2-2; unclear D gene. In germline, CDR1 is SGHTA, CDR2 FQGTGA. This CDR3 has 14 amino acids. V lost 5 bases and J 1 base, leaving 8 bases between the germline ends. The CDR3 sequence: CASSPHGNTGELFF. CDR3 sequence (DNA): TGTGCCAGCAGCCCTCACGGGAACACCGGGGAGCTGTTTTTT.

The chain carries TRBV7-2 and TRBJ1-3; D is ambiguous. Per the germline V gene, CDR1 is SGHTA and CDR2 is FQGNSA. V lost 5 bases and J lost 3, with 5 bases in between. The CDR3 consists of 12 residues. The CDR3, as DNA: TGTGCCAGCAGCACACATGGAAACACCATATATTTT. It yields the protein CASSTHGNTIYF.